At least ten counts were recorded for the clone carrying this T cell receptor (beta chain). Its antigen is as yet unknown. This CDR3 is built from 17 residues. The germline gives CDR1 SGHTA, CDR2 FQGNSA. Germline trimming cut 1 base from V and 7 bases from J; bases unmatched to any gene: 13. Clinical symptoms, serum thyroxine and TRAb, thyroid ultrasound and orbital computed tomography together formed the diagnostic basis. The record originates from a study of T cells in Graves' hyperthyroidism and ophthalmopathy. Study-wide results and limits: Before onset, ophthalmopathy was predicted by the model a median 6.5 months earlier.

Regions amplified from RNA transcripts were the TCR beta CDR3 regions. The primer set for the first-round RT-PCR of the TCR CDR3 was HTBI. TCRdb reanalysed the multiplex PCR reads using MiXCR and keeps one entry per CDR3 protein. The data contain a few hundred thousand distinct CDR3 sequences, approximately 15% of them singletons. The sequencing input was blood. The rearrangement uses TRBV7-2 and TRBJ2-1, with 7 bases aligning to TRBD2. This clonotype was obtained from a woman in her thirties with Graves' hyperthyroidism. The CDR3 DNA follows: TGTGCCAGCAGCTTAGGGGTTAGCGGGCCCACGGGGAATGAGCAGTTCTTC. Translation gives CASSLGVSGPTGNEQFF.